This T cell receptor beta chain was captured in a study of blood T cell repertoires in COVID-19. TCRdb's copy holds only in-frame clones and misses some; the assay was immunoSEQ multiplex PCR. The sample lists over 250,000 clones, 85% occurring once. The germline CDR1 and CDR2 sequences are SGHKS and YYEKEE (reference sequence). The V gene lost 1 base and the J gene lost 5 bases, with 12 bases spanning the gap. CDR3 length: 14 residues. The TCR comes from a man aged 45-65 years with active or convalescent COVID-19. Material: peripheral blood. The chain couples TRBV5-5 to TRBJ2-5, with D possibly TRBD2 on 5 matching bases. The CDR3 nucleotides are TGTGCCAGCAGCTTGACCCTGCAGCGGGAGACCCAGTACTTC. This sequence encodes CASSLTLQRETQYF.